This T cell receptor (beta chain) was profiled in a study of regulatory T cells in long-lasting Graves disease. From germline, CDR1 is MNHNS and CDR2 SASEGT. The CDR3 consists of 15 residues. V lost 5 bases and J 1 base, leaving 15 bases between the germline ends. Assembly of TCR beta libraries relied on iRepertoire HTBI primers together with Arm-PCR of CDR3 regions. A single record per CDR3 protein comes from TCRdb applying MiXCR to the multiplex PCR reads. Here the sample spans under 500,000 distinct CDR3 sequences, around 21% being singletons. The time point was: persistent/refractory GD, antithyroid drugs over 5 years with positive TRAb. Preparation of the TCR library used RNA extracted from PBMCs.

This sequence joins TRBV6-1 and TRBJ2-7, with a possible D match to TRBD2 (5 bases). The sequence derives from a female donor with Graves disease. This material consisted of peripheral blood mononuclear cells (PBMCs), taken when the disease was refractory, from a patient treated with antithyroid drugs. The CDR3 sequence: CASSLSGFRSYEQYF. CDR3 in DNA: TGTGCCAGCAGTCTATCGGGGTTTCGGTCCTACGAGCAGTACTTC.